Sequencing of this TCR beta chain was carried out in a study of CD4 T cells in relation to SARS-CoV-2 and coronaviruses. General observations from the study: SARS-CoV-2-driven expansion was significantly weaker in crossreactive than monoreactive clones.

Sequenced by immunoSEQ multiplex PCR; TCRdb stores in-frame clones only, minus some. The sample lists 20,000 to 30,000 clones, under 80% occurring once. Remarks on this clone: Its target is not known.

Trimming took off 6 bases at V and 1 base at J, with 11 bases between the two ends. This CDR3 is built from 13 residues. The germline gives CDR1 SGHRS, CDR2 YFSETQ. Unexposed donor CD4+ T cells date from about 2011-2018, before the COVID-19 pandemic. After roughly 9 days of culture, CD4+ T cells were isolated. This rearrangement joins TRBV5-1 to TRBJ2-7, with D hard to call. The source is a human donor in good health. The sequencing sample was made of CD4+ T cells from PBMCs, cultured in vitro. CDR3 nucleotides: TGCGCCAGCACCGGCGACGGATCCTACGAGCAGTACTTC. Its translation is CASTGDGSYEQYF. The full variable domain, its missing parts supplied by reference TRBV5-1 and TRBJ2-7, is KAGVTQTPRYLIKTRGQQVTLSCSPISGHRSVSWYQQTPGQGLQFLFEYFSETQRNKGNFPGRFSGRQFSNSRSEMNVSTLELGDSALYLCASTGDGSYEQYFGPGTRLTVT.